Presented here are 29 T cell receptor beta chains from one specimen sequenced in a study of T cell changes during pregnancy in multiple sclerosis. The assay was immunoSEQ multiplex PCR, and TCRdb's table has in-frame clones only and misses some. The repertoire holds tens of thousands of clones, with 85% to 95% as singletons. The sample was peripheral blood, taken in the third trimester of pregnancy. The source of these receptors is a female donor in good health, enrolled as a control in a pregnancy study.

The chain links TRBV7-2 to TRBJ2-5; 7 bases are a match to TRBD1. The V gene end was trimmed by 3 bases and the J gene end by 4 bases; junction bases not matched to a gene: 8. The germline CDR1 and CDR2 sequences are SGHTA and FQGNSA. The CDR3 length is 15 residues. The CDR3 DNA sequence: TGTGCCAGCAGCTTCCCGACAGGGAATTTAGAGACCCAGTACTTC. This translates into CASSFPTGNLETQYF.

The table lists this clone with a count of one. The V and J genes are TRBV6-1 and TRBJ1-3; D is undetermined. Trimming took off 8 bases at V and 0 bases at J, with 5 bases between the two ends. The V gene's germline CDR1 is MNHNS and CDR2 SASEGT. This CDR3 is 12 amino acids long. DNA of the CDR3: TGTGCCAGCGAGAGCTCTGGAAACACCATATATTTT. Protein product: CASESSGNTIYF.

The CDR3 DNA is TGTGCCAGCAGCCCGAGCCCTAATTTGTACCAAGAGACCCAGTACTTC. The encoded protein is CASSPSPNLYQETQYF. The chain employs TRBV7-9 and TRBJ2-5; D not resolved. CDR3 length equals 16 residues. Germline lookup yields CDR1 SEHNR and CDR2 FQNEAQ (reference sequence). Trimming removed 5 bases at V and 0 bases at J, with 16 bases between.

The CDR3 coding sequence is TGTGCCAGCTCACCCCCGGGCAGGGGGCGGGACACTGAAGCTTTCTTT. Its translation is CASSPPGRGRDTEAFF. This chain connects TRBV18 to TRBJ1-1, with TRBD1 matching 8 bases. Unmatched junction bases numbered 9, after V lost 3 bases and J lost 3 bases. The CDR3 contains 16 residues. Germline lookup yields CDR1 KGHSH and CDR2 LQKENI.

The CDR3 sequence is CATSRGQGRSYNEQFF. CDR3 nucleotide sequence: TGTGCCACCAGCCGAGGACAGGGGAGGTCCTACAATGAGCAGTTCTTC. The chain couples TRBV15 to TRBJ2-1; 9 nucleotides match TRBD1. V lost 5 bases to trimming and J lost 1 base; unmatched junction nucleotides: 6. The CDR3 is 16 residues long. The V gene's germline CDR1 is LNHNV and CDR2 YYDKDF (reference sequence).

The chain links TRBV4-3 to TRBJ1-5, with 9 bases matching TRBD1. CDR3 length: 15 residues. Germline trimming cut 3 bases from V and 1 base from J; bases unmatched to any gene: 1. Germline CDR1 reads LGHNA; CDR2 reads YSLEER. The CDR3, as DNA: TGCGCCAGCAGCCAGGACAGGGGAAGCAATCAGCCCCAGCATTTT. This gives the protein CASSQDRGSNQPQHF.

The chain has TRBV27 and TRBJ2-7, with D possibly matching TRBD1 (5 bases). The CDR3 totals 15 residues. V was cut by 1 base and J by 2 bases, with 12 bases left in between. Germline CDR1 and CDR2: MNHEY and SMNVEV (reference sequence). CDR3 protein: CASSLWAGLTYEQYF. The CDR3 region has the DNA TGTGCCAGCAGTTTATGGGCAGGGCTTACCTACGAGCAGTACTTC.

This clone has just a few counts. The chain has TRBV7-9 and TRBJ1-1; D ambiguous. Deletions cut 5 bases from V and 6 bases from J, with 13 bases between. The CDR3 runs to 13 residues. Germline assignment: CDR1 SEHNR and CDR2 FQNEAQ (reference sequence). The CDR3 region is CASSPQISAEAFF. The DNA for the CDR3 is TGTGCCAGCAGCCCACAGATTAGCGCTGAAGCTTTCTTT.

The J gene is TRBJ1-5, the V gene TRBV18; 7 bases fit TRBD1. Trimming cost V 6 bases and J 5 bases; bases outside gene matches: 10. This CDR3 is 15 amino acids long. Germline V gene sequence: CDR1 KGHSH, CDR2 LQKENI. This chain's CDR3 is CASSLGQRYDQPQHF. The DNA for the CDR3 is TGTGCCAGCTCGCTGGGACAGCGCTACGATCAGCCCCAGCATTTT. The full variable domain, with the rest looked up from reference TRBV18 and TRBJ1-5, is NAGVMQNPRHLVRRRGQEARLRCSPMKGHSHVYWYRQLPEEGLKFMVYLQKENIIDESGMPKERFSAEFPKEGPSILRIQQVVRGDSAAYFCASSLGQRYDQPQHFGDGTRLSIL.

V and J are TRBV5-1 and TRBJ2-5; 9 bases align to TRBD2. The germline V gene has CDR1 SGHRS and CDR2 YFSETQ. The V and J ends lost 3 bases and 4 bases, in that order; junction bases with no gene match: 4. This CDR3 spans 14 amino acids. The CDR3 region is CASSSGAGGETQYF. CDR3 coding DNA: TGCGCCAGCAGCTCGGGAGCGGGAGGAGAGACCCAGTACTTC.

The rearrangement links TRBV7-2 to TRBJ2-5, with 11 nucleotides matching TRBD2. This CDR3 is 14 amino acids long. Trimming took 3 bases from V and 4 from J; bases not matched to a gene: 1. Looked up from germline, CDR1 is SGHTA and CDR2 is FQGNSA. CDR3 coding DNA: TGTGCCAGCAGCTTTAGCGGGAGGGGAGAGACCCAGTACTTC. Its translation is CASSFSGRGETQYF.

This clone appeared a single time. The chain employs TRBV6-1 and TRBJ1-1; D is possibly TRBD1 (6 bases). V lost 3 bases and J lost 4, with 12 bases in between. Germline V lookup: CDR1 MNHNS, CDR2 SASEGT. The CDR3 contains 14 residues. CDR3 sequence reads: CASSDRGWGTEAFF. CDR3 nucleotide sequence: TGTGCCAGCAGTGACAGGGGATGGGGCACTGAAGCTTTCTTT.

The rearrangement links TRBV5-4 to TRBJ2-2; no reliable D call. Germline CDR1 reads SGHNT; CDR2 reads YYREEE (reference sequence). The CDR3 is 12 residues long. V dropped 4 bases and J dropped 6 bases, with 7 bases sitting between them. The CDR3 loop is CASSVAPGELFF. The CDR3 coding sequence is TGTGCCAGCAGCGTAGCCCCCGGGGAGCTGTTTTTT. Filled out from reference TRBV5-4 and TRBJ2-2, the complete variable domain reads ETGVTQSPTHLIKTRGQQVTLRCSSQSGHNTVSWYQQALGQGPQFIFQYYREEENGRGNFPPRFSGLQFPNYSSELNVNALELDDSALYLCASSVAPGELFFGEGSRLTVL.

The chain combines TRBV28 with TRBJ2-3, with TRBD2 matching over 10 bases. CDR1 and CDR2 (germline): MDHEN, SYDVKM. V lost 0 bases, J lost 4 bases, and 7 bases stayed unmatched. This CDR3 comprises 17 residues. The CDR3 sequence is CASSLWASGGAPDTQYF. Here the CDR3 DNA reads TGTGCCAGCAGTTTATGGGCCAGCGGGGGGGCCCCAGATACGCAGTATTTT.

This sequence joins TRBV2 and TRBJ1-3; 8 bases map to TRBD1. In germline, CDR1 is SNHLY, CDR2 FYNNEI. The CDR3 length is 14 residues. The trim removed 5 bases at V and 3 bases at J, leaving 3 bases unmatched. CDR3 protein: CASSLQGGGNTIYF. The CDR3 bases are TGTGCCAGCAGTCTACAGGGGGGTGGAAACACCATATATTTT.

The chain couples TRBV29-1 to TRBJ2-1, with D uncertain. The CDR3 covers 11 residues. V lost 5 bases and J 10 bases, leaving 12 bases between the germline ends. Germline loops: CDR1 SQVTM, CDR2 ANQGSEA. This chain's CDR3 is CSVFRSEEQFF. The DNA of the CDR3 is TGCAGCGTTTTCCGGAGCGAGGAGCAGTTCTTC.

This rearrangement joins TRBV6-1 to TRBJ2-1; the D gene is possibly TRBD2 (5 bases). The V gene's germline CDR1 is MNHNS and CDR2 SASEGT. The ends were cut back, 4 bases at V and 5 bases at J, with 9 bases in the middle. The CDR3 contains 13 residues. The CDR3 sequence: CASSVREHNEQFF. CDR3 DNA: TGTGCCAGCAGTGTGAGGGAACACAATGAGCAGTTCTTC.

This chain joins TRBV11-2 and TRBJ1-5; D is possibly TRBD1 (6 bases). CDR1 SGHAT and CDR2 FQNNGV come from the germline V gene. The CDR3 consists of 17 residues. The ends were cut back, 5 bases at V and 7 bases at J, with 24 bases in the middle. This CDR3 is CASSEYPGDRRGQPQHF. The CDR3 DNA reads TGTGCCAGCAGCGAATATCCCGGAGACAGGCGCGGGCAGCCCCAGCATTTT.

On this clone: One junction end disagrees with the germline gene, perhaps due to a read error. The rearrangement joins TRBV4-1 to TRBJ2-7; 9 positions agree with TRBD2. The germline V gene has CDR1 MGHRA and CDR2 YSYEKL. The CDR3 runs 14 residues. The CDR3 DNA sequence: TGCGCCAGCAGCCAAGAGTTGGCTAGCGGGGTTCAAGACTTC. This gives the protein CASSQELASGVQDF.

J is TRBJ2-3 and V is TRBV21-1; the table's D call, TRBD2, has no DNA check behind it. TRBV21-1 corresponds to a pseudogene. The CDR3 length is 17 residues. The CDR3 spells CASSRYFSGGATDTQYF. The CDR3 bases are TGTGCCAGCAGCAGATACTTTAGCGGGGGGGCCACAGATACGCAGTATTTT.

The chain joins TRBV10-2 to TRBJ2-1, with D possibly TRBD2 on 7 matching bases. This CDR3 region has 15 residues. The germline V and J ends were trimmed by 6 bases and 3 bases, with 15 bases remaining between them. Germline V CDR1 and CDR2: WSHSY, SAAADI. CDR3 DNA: TGCGCCAGCAGACGGGGCGGGGGCCTCTACAATGAGCAGTTCTTC. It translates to CASRRGGGLYNEQFF.

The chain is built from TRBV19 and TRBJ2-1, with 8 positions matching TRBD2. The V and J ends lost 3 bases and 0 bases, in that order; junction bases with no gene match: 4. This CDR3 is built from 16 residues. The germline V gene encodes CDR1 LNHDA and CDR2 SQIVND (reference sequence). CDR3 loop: CASSIRGRSSYNEQFF. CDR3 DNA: TGTGCCAGTAGTATTCGCGGGAGGAGCTCCTACAATGAGCAGTTCTTC.

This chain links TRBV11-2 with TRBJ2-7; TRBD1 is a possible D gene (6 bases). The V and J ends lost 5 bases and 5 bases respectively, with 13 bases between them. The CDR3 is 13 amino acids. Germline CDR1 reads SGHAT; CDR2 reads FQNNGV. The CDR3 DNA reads TGTGCCAGCAGCAGACCGAACAGGGACGAGCAGTACTTC. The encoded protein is CASSRPNRDEQYF.

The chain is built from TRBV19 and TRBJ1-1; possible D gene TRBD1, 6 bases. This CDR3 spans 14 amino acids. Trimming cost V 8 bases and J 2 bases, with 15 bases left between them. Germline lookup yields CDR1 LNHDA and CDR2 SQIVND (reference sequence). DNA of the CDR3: TGTGCCAGTCTCCCAGGCAGGGGAAACACTGAAGCTTTCTTT. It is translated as CASLPGRGNTEAFF.

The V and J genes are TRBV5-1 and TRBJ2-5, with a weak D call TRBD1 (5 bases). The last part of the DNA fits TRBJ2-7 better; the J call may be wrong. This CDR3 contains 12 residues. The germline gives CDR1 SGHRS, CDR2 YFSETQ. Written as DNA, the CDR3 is TGCGCCAGCAGCTTGGGGGGCCGCGAGCAGTACTTC. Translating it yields CASSLGGREQYF.

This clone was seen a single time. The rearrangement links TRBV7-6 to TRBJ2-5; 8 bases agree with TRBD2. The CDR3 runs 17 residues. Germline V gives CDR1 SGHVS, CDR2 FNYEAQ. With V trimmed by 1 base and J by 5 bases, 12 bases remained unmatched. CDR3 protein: CASSLVAGRADWETQYF. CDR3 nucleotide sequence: TGTGCCAGCAGCTTAGTGGCCGGGAGGGCCGATTGGGAGACCCAGTACTTC.

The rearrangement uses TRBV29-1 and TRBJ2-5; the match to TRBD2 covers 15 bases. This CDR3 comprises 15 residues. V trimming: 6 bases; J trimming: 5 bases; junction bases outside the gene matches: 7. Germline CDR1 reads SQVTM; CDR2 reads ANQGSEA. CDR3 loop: CSVRTSGGAGETQYF. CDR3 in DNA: TGCAGCGTCCGGACTAGCGGGGGGGCCGGGGAGACCCAGTACTTC.

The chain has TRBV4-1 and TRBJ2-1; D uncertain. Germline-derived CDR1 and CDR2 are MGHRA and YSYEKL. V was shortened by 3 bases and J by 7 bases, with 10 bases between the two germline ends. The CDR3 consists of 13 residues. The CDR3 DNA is TGCGCCAGCAGCCATGCGGATCGGAATGAGCAGTTCTTC. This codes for CASSHADRNEQFF.

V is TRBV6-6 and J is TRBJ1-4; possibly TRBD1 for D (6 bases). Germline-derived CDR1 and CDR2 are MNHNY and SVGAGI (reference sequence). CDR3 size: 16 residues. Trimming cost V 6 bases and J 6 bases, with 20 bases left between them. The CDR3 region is CASRETQGVRDEKLFF. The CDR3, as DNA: TGTGCCAGCAGAGAAACACAGGGAGTCAGAGATGAAAAACTGTTTTTT.